This T cell receptor (beta chain) was retrieved from a study of CD8 T cells in Susac syndrome. Random hexamers were used to reverse transcribe about 0.5 to 1 ug of RNA. TCRdb re-analysed the immunoSEQ multiplex PCR reads in MiXCR, keeping a single row per CDR3 protein. The table has 120,000 to 150,000 distinct CDR3 sequences, nearly 95% seen once. The germline CDR1 and CDR2 sequences are DFQATT and SNEGSKA (reference sequence). Trimming cost V 6 bases and J 3 bases; bases outside gene matches: 11. The CDR3 loop spans 18 amino acids. Sequencing input: CD8+ T cells from PBMCs. This rearrangement joins TRBV20-1 to TRBJ2-4; 16 nucleotides agree with TRBD2. The TCR sequence derives from a human donor in good health. This CDR3 reads CSAVPGLAGGWSKNIQYF. CDR3 sequence (DNA): TGCAGTGCCGTTCCGGGACTAGCGGGAGGGTGGAGCAAAAACATTCAGTACTTC.